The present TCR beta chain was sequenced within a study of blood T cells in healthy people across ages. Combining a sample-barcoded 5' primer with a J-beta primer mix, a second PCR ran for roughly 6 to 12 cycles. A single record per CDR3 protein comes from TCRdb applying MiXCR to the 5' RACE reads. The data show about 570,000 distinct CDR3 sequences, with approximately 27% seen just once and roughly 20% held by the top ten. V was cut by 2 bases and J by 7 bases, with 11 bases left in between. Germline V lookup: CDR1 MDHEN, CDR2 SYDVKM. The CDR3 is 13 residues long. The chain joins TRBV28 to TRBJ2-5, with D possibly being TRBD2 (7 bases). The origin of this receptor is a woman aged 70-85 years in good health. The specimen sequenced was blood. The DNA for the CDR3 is TGTGCCAGCAGTTTACAAAGGGGGGGGACCCAGTACTTC. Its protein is CASSLQRGGTQYF. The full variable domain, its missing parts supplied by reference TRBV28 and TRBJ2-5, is DVKVTQSSRYLVKRTGEKVFLECVQDMDHENMFWYRQDPGLGLRLIYFSYDVKMKEKGDIPEGYSVSREKKERFSLILESASTNQTSMYLCASSLQRGGTQYFGPGTRLLVL.